The 32 T cell receptor beta chains reported below all come from one sample, sequenced in a study of Ad26.COV2.S vaccination and SARS-CoV-2 variants. The treatment denotes: 15 to 20 received Ad26.COV2.S at low or high dose, single or two shots; about five received placebo; per-sample allocation not given. Samples analyzed were those drawn on day 63 after the first vaccine or placebo injection. Assay used: immunoSEQ multiplex PCR; TCRdb lists only in-frame clones, some missing. The sample holds roughly 380,000 clones; about 85% are singletons and the top ten take roughly 3.1%. Sequencing was performed on peripheral blood, taken in a trial of Ad26.COV2.S vaccine versus placebo. The receptors derive from a person between 18 and 60 years old who received the Ad26.COV2.S COVID-19 vaccine or a placebo.

The chain carries TRBV11-2 and TRBJ1-5; D is unresolved. There are 15 residues in the CDR3. V was clipped by 1 base and J by 3 bases, with 10 bases between them. Germline V CDR1 and CDR2: SGHAT, FQNNGV. As DNA, the CDR3 is TGTGCCAGCAGCTTAGGCCCTGGGAACAATCAGCCCCAGCATTTT. Residues: CASSLGPGNNQPQHF.

This chain joins TRBV19 and TRBJ2-1, with 12 positions matching TRBD2. CDR1 LNHDA and CDR2 SQIVND come from the germline V gene (reference sequence). This CDR3 is 17 amino acids long. V shed 1 base and J 5 bases; nucleotides not matched to a gene: 6. The chain's CDR3 is CASSIVPGLAGNNEQFF. Here the CDR3 DNA reads TGTGCCAGTAGTATAGTCCCAGGACTAGCGGGGAACAATGAGCAGTTCTTC. The complete variable domain, with remaining parts taken from reference TRBV19 and TRBJ2-1, reads DGGITQSPKYLFRKEGQNVTLSCEQNLNHDAMYWYRQDPGQGLRLIYYSQIVNDFQKGDIAEGYSVSREKKESFPLTVTSAQKNPTAFYLCASSIVPGLAGNNEQFFGPGTRLTVL.

The chain employs TRBV4-3 and TRBJ1-4; D is perhaps TRBD1 (5 bases). V lost 4 bases and J 7 bases, leaving 16 bases between the germline ends. The CDR3 contains 15 residues. Germline loops: CDR1 LGHNA, CDR2 YSLEER. As DNA, the CDR3 is TGCGCCAGCAGCCGAACCTGGGGGGGTAGTGAAAAACTGTTTTTT. This sequence encodes CASSRTWGGSEKLFF.

The rearrangement uses TRBV29-1 and TRBJ2-2; 12 nucleotides line up with TRBD2. V was pared by 7 bases and J by 5 bases, with 5 bases of the junction left unmatched. The CDR3 is 14 residues long. The germline gives CDR1 SQVTM, CDR2 ANQGSEA. The CDR3 here is CSAGGLAGTGELFF. CDR3 in DNA: TGCAGCGCTGGAGGACTAGCGGGGACCGGGGAGCTGTTTTTT.

CDR3 in amino acids: CATGEGYNYNEQFF. The CDR3 DNA is TGTGCTACAGGGGAGGGTTATAATTACAATGAGCAGTTCTTC. The rearrangement uses TRBV19 and TRBJ2-1; D may match TRBD1 or TRBD2 (7 bases each). Per germline, CDR1 LNHDA and CDR2 SQIVND (reference sequence). CDR3 size: 14 residues.

This chain connects TRBV6-6 to TRBJ1-5; D may be TRBD1 (5 bases). The CDR3 spans 16 residues. Germline V gene data show CDR1 as MNHNY and CDR2 as SVGAGI (reference sequence). Trimming cost V 0 bases and J 2 bases, with 11 bases left between them. The DNA for the CDR3 is TGTGCCAGCAGTTACTCTGGGGCAGAGCGCAATCAGCCCCAGCATTTT. Translation gives CASSYSGAERNQPQHF.

This clone is a singleton in its sample. The chain is built from TRBV9 and TRBJ1-2, with a weak D call TRBD1 (6 bases). Trimming removed 1 base from V and 2 bases from J, with 9 bases in between. Per germline, CDR1 SGDLS and CDR2 YYNGEE. There are 14 residues in the CDR3. CDR3 bases: TGTGCCAGCAGCGTATGGGGGGCCAACTATGGCTACACCTTC. It specifies CASSVWGANYGYTF.

This chain joins TRBV28 and TRBJ2-1, with 11 bases lining up with TRBD2. The V segment lost 7 bases and the J segment 1 base; nucleotides outside the gene matches: 21. CDR3 size: 21 residues. The germline CDR1 and CDR2 sequences are MDHEN and SYDVKM. The CDR3 reads CASTAPGSGRARFRSYNEQFF. CDR3 DNA sequence: TGTGCCAGCACCGCTCCGGGTAGCGGGAGGGCCCGGTTTAGATCCTACAATGAGCAGTTCTTC.

The V gene is TRBV3-1 (or the pseudogene TRBV3-2), the J gene TRBJ2-7; TRBD2 aligns across 7 bases. The trim removed 4 bases at V and 0 bases at J, leaving 6 bases unmatched. The CDR3 covers 15 residues. Germline V gene sequence: CDR1 LGHDT, CDR2 YNNKEL (reference sequence). CDR3 in amino acids: CASSRGSGLSYEQYF. Written as DNA, the CDR3 is TGTGCCAGCAGCCGCGGGAGCGGGCTCTCCTACGAGCAGTACTTC.

V usage is TRBV5-3 and J usage is TRBJ1-6, with TRBD1 matching over 9 bases. TRBV5-3 is labeled an ORF, and its function is uncertain. V lost 4 bases, J lost 1 base, and 6 bases stayed unmatched. CDR3 length: 17 residues. This CDR3 is CARSAGTGKSYNSPLHF. CDR3 DNA sequence: TGTGCCAGAAGCGCCGGGACAGGGAAGTCCTATAATTCACCCCTCCACTTT.

The chain carries TRBV6-6 and TRBJ1-6; 9 nucleotides match TRBD1. V gave up 5 bases and J gave up 0 bases; unmatched junction bases: 14. The CDR3 is 20 amino acids. Germline assignment: CDR1 MNHNY and CDR2 SVGAGI (reference sequence). CDR3 in DNA: TGTGCCAGCAGTCGAAACACAATAACAGGGGGCGCCTCCTATAATTCACCCCTCCACTTT. Translation: CASSRNTITGGASYNSPLHF.

This clone was recorded once. The rearrangement uses TRBV10-3 and TRBJ1-2; 7 positions match TRBD1. Germline V gene lookup returns CDR1 ENHRY and CDR2 SYGVKD. The CDR3 is 15 amino acids. Unmatched junction bases numbered 5, after V lost 2 bases and J lost 2 bases. This CDR3 reads CAISETGQRNYGYTF. The CDR3 DNA reads as TGTGCCATCAGTGAGACGGGACAGCGGAACTATGGCTACACCTTC.

J is TRBJ2-3 and V is TRBV6-2 or TRBV6-3, with D unclear. Germline V lookup: CDR1 MNHEY, CDR2 SVGEGT. V shed 5 bases and J shed 4 bases, with 13 bases lying between them. CDR3 length: 14 residues. The CDR3 here is CASSERGWADTQYF. The CDR3 DNA reads TGTGCCAGCAGTGAGCGAGGTTGGGCAGATACGCAGTATTTT.

V and J are TRBV7-2 and TRBJ1-2; D call uncertain. From germline, CDR1 is SGHTA and CDR2 FQGNSA. Trimming cost V 5 bases and J 8 bases, with 18 bases left between them. CDR3 size: 14 residues. The DNA of the CDR3 is TGTGCCAGCAGCAAAGACGGGGTCTCCCTGGGCTACACCTTC. This codes for CASSKDGVSLGYTF.

This chain connects TRBV4-3 to TRBJ1-6; D gene uncertain. From germline, CDR1 is LGHNA and CDR2 YSLEER. V lost 0 bases and J lost 3, with 6 bases in between. The CDR3 extends over 15 amino acids. As DNA, the CDR3 is TGCGCCAGCAGCCAAGATACGAACTATAATTCACCCCTCCACTTT. Protein sequence: CASSQDTNYNSPLHF.

The CDR3 bases are TGTGCCAGCAGCTTACAGGGGGCTTCGCTTGGGCAGTACTTC. It codes for CASSLQGASLGQYF. The chain combines TRBV7-9 with TRBJ2-7; 8 bases align to TRBD1. Trimming removed 2 bases from V and 9 bases from J; junction bases left unmatched: 9. CDR3 length: 14 residues. From germline, CDR1 is SEHNR and CDR2 FQNEAQ (reference sequence).

The CDR3 region is CAISEPERLRDYIYEQYF. CDR3 bases: TGTGCCATCAGTGAGCCGGAGCGGCTCCGGGACTACATCTACGAGCAGTACTTC. This chain connects TRBV10-3 to TRBJ2-7; TRBD2 aligns across 7 bases. The CDR3 spans 18 residues. The germline V gene encodes CDR1 ENHRY and CDR2 SYGVKD. Trimming removed 2 bases from V and 3 bases from J; junction bases left unmatched: 16.

This clone came up once. The chain carries TRBV3-1 (or the pseudogene TRBV3-2) and TRBJ2-1; TRBD2 agrees at 12 bases. Losses at the gene ends were 3 bases for V and 6 bases for J; bases not matched to a gene: 9. The germline gives CDR1 LGHDT, CDR2 YNNKEL (reference sequence). The CDR3 covers 17 residues. The CDR3 sequence is CASSQWQLAGGPNEQFF. As DNA, the CDR3 is TGTGCCAGCAGCCAGTGGCAGCTAGCGGGAGGGCCCAATGAGCAGTTCTTC.

The chain carries TRBV30 and TRBJ1-2, with 7 bases identical to TRBD1. V trimming: 4 bases; J trimming: 3 bases; junction bases outside the gene matches: 8. There are 14 residues in the CDR3. In germline, CDR1 is GTSNPN, CDR2 SVGIG (reference sequence). The CDR3 is CAWTPDRAHYGYTF. For the CDR3, the DNA is TGTGCCTGGACTCCCGACAGGGCACACTATGGCTACACCTTC.

CDR3 coding DNA: TGTGCCAGCAGTAATGGAAAACTAGCCAAAAACATTCAGTACTTC. Protein sequence: CASSNGKLAKNIQYF. This rearrangement joins TRBV28 to TRBJ2-4; D remains ambiguous. In germline, CDR1 is MDHEN, CDR2 SYDVKM. The length of the CDR3 is 15 residues. The V and J ends lost 5 bases and 0 bases respectively, with 11 bases between them.

The gene calls are TRBV25-1 and TRBJ2-5, with D perhaps given as TRBD1 or TRBD2 (6 bases each). V lost 7 bases and J 5 bases, leaving 14 bases between the germline ends. The CDR3 consists of 13 residues. Germline values: CDR1 MGHDK, CDR2 SYGVNS. CDR3 bases: TGTGCCAGCACAAGGGGGGTTGGGGAGACCCAGTACTTC. Amino acid sequence: CASTRGVGETQYF.

The chain uses TRBV4-3 and TRBJ1-1; a weak D match, TRBD1 (6 bases). The CDR3 consists of 15 residues. The V end was cut by 0 bases, the J end by 1 base, with 9 bases between. CDR1 LGHNA and CDR2 YSLEER come from the germline V gene. The CDR3 spells CASSQEHRENTEAFF. For the CDR3, the DNA is TGCGCCAGCAGCCAAGAGCACAGGGAGAACACTGAAGCTTTCTTT.

CDR3 sequence (DNA): TGTGCCAGCAGCCAAGAGTCGGAGGGCCTTTACAATGAGCAGTTCTTC. It yields the protein CASSQESEGLYNEQFF. The chain links TRBV3-1 (or the pseudogene TRBV3-2) to TRBJ2-1; D is possibly TRBD2 (6 bases). The germline V and J ends were trimmed by 0 bases and 4 bases, with 13 bases remaining between them. Germline V lookup: CDR1 LGHDT, CDR2 YNNKEL (reference sequence). This CDR3 is 16 amino acids long.

The chain links TRBV5-1 to TRBJ1-2, with 7 bases lining up with TRBD1. This CDR3 region has 15 residues. Trimming at V came to 0 bases and at J to 3 bases, leaving 5 bases not matched to a gene. Germline V lookup: CDR1 SGHRS, CDR2 YFSETQ. The CDR3 here is CASSLVDRVDYGYTF. The CDR3 region has the DNA TGCGCCAGCAGCTTGGTCGACAGGGTCGACTATGGCTACACCTTC.

Note on this clone: The sample carries other DNA sequences with the same CDR3. The V and J genes are TRBV7-2 and TRBJ2-7; D remains unclear. The ends were cut back, 4 bases at V and 3 bases at J, with 4 bases in the middle. The CDR3 loop spans 11 amino acids. Per the germline V gene, CDR1 is SGHTA and CDR2 is FQGNSA. The CDR3 nucleotides are TGTGCCAGCAGCTCCAACTACGAGCAGTACTTC. This gives the protein CASSSNYEQYF.

The J gene is TRBJ1-3, the V gene TRBV6-5, with no clear D. Per the germline V gene, CDR1 is MNHEY and CDR2 is SVGAGI. This CDR3 is 15 amino acids long. Trimming cost V 6 bases and J 4 bases, with 16 bases left between them. Here the CDR3 DNA reads TGTGCCAGCAGCCCGAGAATTCTAGGAGGAAACACCATATATTTT. Translated, it gives CASSPRILGGNTIYF.

The V and J genes are TRBV25-1 and TRBJ2-3, with D maybe TRBD1 (6 bases). The CDR3 has 15 residues. The ends were cut back, 6 bases at V and 1 base at J, with 14 bases in the middle. The germline CDR1 and CDR2 sequences are MGHDK and SYGVNS. The CDR3 spells CASRNTGHGTDTQYF. As DNA, the CDR3 is TGTGCCAGCAGGAACACAGGGCACGGCACAGATACGCAGTATTTT.

The rearrangement joins TRBV18 to TRBJ2-5, with D unclear. V was pared by 3 bases and J by 0 bases, with 2 bases between. CDR1 and CDR2 from the germline V gene are KGHSH and LQKENI. The CDR3 covers 12 residues. The CDR3 here is CASSPNQETQYF. The DNA for the CDR3 is TGTGCCAGCTCACCGAACCAAGAGACCCAGTACTTC.

This clone was seen a single time. This chain links TRBV5-1 with TRBJ2-3, with 10 bases aligning to TRBD2. Trimming removed 4 bases from V and 2 bases from J; junction bases left unmatched: 7. CDR1 is SGHRS, CDR2 YFSETQ, per germline. This CDR3 contains 16 residues. The CDR3 DNA reads as TGCGCCAGCAGCACCCCGGGACTAGCGATCACAGATACGCAGTATTTT. Its protein is CASSTPGLAITDTQYF.

The chain couples TRBV2 to TRBJ1-2, with D tentatively TRBD1 (6 bases). Germline V lookup: CDR1 SNHLY, CDR2 FYNNEI. Trimming cost V 6 bases and J 2 bases, with 10 bases left between them. This CDR3 is built from 13 residues. In DNA, the CDR3 is TGTGCCAGCAGGGGACACAGAAACTATGGCTACACCTTC. This sequence encodes CASRGHRNYGYTF.

V usage is TRBV7-6 and J usage is TRBJ2-1; 8 bases fit TRBD2. The CDR3 spans 18 residues. V shed 0 bases and J 4 bases; nucleotides not matched to a gene: 11. Germline-derived CDR1 and CDR2 are SGHVS and FNYEAQ. The CDR3 nucleotides read TGTGCCAGCAGCTTAGCGCCTTCCTTAGCGGGGCGTTACAATGAGCAGTTCTTC. Translated, it gives CASSLAPSLAGRYNEQFF.

The rearrangement uses TRBV5-1 and TRBJ1-4; 7 bases are shared with TRBD1. Germline-derived CDR1 and CDR2 are SGHRS and YFSETQ. The J segment lost 8 bases and the V segment lost 0 bases, leaving 4 bases of the junction unmatched. The CDR3 extends over 14 amino acids. CDR3 in amino acids: CASSLETGNEKLFF. CDR3 DNA: TGCGCCAGCAGCTTGGAGACAGGGAACGAAAAACTGTTTTTT.